This T cell receptor beta chain was captured by sequencing in a study of T cells in Graves' hyperthyroidism and ophthalmopathy. Study findings and constraints: Separation of ophthalmopathy from stable hyperthyroidism was achieved by a 13 V-J model. Most thyroid clonotypes expanded above 0.001 were also detected in blood.

Clinical symptoms, serum thyroxine, TRAb, thyroid ultrasound and orbital computed tomography informed diagnoses. Trimming left V 5 bases short and J 5 bases short, with 19 bases between. CDR1 is DFQATT, CDR2 SNEGSKA, per germline (reference sequence). The CDR3 length is 14 residues. The source material, RNA transcripts, was used to amplify TCR beta CDR3 regions. The study used the HTBI primer set for a first-round RT-PCR of the TCR CDR3. TCRdb reprocessed the multiplex PCR reads with MiXCR, giving one entry per CDR3 protein. This sample carries about 640,000 distinct CDR3 sequences, roughly 15% of them seen once, and the ten largest clones take around 13%. The table lists this clonotype with a few counts. What it binds is not known.

This sequence joins TRBV20-1 and TRBJ2-7; weak D call: TRBD2 (7 bases). The sequence came from a woman aged 45 to 65 with Graves' ophthalmopathy. Sequencing used blood. In nucleotides, the CDR3 is TGCAGTGCTGGAGGGGGAGCGGGATTAGACGAGCAGTACTTC. It yields the protein CSAGGGAGLDEQYF.